This T cell receptor (beta chain) appears in the sequencing data of a study of spatial heterogeneity in lung cancer. Via MiXCR, TCRdb re-called the 5' RACE reads, giving one row per CDR3 protein. In the table there are approximately 40,000 distinct CDR3 sequences, approximately 14% of which are singletons. In its sample, this clonotype was seen many times. The V end lost 4 bases, the J end lost 6 bases, and 16 bases lay between the germline ends. This CDR3 is built from 15 residues. Per germline, CDR1 SGHRS and CDR2 YFSETQ. Time point indicated: sample taken at primary tumor resection. Material for sequencing was whole RNA from tumor, nontumor lung or frozen PBMC, left unsorted.

The sequence derives from a male donor with early-stage non-small cell lung cancer. The sample here was PBMCs, taken at surgery. J is TRBJ2-2 and V is TRBV5-1; D perhaps matches TRBD1 (6 bases). The DNA for the CDR3 is TGCGCCAGCAGCGTTCTACAGGGCGGCGCCGGGGAGCTGTTTTTT. Encoded protein: CASSVLQGGAGELFF.